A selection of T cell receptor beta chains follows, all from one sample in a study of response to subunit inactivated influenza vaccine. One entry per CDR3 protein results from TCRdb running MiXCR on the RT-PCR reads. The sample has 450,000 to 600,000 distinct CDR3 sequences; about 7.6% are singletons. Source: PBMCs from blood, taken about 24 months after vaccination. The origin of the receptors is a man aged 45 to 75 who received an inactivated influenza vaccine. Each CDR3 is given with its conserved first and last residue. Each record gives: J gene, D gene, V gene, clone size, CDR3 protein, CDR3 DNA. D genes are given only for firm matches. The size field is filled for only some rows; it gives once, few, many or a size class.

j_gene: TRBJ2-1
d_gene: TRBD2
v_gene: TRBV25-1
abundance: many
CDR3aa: CASTGPPGTSGTPAYNEQFF
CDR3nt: TGTGCCAGCACCGGACCCCCAGGGACTAGCGGGACCCCCGCGTACAATGAGCAGTTCTTC

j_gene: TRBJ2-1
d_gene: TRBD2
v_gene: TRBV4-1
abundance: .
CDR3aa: CASSQGLRRGGRNEQFF
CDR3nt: TGCGCCAGCAGCCAAGGGTTGCGGCGGGGGGGCCGGAATGAGCAGTTCTTC

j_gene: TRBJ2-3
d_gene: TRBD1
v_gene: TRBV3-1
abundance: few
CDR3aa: CASSQDGRGNTQYF
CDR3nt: TGTGCCAGCAGCCAAGACGGCAGGGGGAATACGCAGTATTTT

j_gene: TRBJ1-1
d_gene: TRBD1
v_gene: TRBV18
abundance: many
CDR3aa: CASSPGTGVTEAFF
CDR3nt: TGTGCCAGCTCACCAGGGACAGGGGTGACTGAAGCTTTCTTT

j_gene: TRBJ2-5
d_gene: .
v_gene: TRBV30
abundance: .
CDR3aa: CAWGGQGQETQYF
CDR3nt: TGTGCCTGGGGCGGGCAGGGCCAAGAGACCCAGTACTTC

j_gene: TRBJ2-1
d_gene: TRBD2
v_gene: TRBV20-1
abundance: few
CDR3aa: CSARESGGVYNEQFF
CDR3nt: TGCAGTGCTAGGGAATCGGGGGGAGTATACAATGAGCAGTTCTTC

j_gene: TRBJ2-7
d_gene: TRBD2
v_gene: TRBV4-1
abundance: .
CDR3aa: CASSQGVGLQYEQYF
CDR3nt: TGCGCCAGCAGCCAAGGAGTGGGACTACAATACGAGCAGTACTTC

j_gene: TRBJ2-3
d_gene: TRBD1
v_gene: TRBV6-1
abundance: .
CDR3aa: CASSGQGAADTQYF
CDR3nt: TGTGCCAGCAGTGGACAGGGGGCGGCAGATACGCAGTATTTT

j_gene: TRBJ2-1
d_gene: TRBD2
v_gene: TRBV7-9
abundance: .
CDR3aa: CASSLAELAGVFDEQFF
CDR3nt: TGTGCCAGCAGCTTAGCCGAACTAGCGGGAGTTTTCGATGAGCAGTTCTTC

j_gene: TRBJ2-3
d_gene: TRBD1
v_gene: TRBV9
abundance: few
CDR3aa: CASKPGQGADTQYF
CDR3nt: TGTGCCAGCAAACCGGGACAGGGGGCAGATACGCAGTATTTT

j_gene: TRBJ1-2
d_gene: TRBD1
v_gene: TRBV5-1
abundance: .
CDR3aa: CASSANYRGDYGYTF
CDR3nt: TGCGCCAGCAGCGCCAATTACAGGGGGGACTATGGCTACACCTTC

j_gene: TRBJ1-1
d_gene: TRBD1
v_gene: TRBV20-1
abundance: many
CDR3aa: CSARGRGGLAEAFF
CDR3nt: TGCAGTGCCAGAGGCAGGGGGGGCCTCGCTGAAGCTTTCTTT

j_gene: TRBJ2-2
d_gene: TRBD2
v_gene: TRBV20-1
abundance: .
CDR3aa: CCARSRLAGGLNTGELFF
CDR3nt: TGCTGTGCTAGAAGCCGACTAGCGGGGGGGCTGAACACCGGGGAGCTGTTTTTT

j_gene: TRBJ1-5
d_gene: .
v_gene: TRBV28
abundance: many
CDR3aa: CASSADSNQPQHF
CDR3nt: TGTGCCAGCAGTGCCGACAGCAATCAGCCCCAGCATTTT

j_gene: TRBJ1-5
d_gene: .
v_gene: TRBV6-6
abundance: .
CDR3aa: CASKEGYNQPQHF
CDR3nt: TGTGCCAGCAAAGAAGGGTATAATCAGCCCCAGCATTTT

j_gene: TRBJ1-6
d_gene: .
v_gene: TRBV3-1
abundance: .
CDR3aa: CATRTGDSPREPLHF
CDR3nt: TGTGCCACCAGAACGGGTGATTCCCCACGCGAACCCCTCCACTTT

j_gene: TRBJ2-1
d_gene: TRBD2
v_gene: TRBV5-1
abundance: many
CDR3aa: CASSLAGTSGYNEQFF
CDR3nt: TGCGCCAGCAGCTTGGCCGGGACTAGCGGATACAATGAGCAGTTCTTC

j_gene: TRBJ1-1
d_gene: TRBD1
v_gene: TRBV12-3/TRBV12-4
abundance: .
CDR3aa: CASSWTGITEAFF
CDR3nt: TGTGCCAGCAGCTGGACAGGGATCACTGAAGCTTTCTTT

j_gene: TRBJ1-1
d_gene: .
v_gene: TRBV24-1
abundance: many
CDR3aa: CATSGAGDDTEAFF
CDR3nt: TGTGCCACCAGTGGGGCAGGGGACGACACTGAAGCTTTCTTT

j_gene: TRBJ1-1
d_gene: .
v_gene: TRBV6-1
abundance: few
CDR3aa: CASSNDVNTEAFF
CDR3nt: TGTGCCAGCAGCAACGACGTGAACACTGAAGCTTTCTTT

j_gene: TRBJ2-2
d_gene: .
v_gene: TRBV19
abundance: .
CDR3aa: CASSTLAVSNTGELFF
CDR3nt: TGTGCCAGTAGTACCTTAGCGGTCTCGAACACCGGGGAGCTGTTTTTT

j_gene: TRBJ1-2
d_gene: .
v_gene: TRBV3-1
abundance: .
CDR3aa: CASIAGSELGYTF
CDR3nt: TGTGCCAGCATCGCCGGCTCGGAATTAGGCTACACCTTC

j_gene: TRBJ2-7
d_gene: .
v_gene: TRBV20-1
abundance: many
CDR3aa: CSARRGYEQYF
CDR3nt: TGCAGTGCTAGGAGGGGCTACGAGCAGTACTTC

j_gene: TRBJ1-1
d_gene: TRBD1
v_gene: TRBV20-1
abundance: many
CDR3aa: CSAAGQQGKAFF
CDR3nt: TGCAGTGCAGCGGGACAGCAGGGGAAAGCTTTCTTT

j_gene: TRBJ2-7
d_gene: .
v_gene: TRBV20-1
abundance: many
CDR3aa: CSANLWQLDEQYF
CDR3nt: TGCAGTGCTAACTTGTGGCAACTGGACGAGCAGTACTTC

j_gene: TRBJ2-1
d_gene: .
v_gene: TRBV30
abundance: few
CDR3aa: CAWSLRQKQFF
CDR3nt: TGTGCCTGGAGTCTGAGGCAGAAGCAGTTCTTC

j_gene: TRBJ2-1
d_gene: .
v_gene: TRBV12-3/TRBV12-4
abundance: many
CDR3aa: CASSSGGASYNEQFF
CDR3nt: TGTGCCAGCAGTTCGGGGGGCGCCTCCTACAATGAGCAGTTCTTC

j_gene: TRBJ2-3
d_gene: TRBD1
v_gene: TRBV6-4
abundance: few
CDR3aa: CASSPTGGPTDTQYF
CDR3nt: TGTGCCAGCAGCCCTACAGGGGGCCCCACAGATACGCAGTATTTT

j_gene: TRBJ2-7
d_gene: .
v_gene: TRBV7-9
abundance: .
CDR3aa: CASSPRIGEQYF
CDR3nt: TGTGCCAGCAGCCCGCGCATCGGCGAGCAGTACTTC

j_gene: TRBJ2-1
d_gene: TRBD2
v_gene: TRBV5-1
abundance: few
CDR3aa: CASSFRGLAGGSSYNEQFF
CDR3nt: TGCGCCAGCAGCTTCCGAGGACTAGCGGGGGGGAGCTCCTACAATGAGCAGTTCTTC

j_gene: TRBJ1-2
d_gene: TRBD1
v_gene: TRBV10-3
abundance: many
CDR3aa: CAISDSTGYGYTF
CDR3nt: TGTGCCATCAGTGATTCGACAGGGTATGGCTACACCTTC

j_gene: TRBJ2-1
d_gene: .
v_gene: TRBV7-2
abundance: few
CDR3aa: CASSLDINEQFF
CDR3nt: TGTGCCAGCAGCTTGGATATCAATGAGCAGTTCTTC

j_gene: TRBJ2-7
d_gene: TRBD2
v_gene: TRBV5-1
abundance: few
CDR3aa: CASSGKRTSGASEQYF
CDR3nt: TGCGCCAGCAGCGGCAAACGGACTAGCGGGGCGAGTGAGCAGTACTTC

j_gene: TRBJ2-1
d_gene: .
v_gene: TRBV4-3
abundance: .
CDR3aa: CASSHPSRGTNEQFF
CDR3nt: TGCGCCAGCAGCCATCCTAGCCGAGGGACCAATGAGCAGTTCTTC

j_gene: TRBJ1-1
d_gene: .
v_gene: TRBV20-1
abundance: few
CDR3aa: CSARARATVFVLTEAFF
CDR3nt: TGCAGTGCTAGGGCCCGGGCTACAGTTTTTGTGCTGACTGAAGCTTTCTTT

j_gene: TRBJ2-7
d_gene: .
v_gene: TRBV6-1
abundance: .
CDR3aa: CASSSSASYEQYF
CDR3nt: TGTGCCAGCAGTTCGAGCGCTTCCTACGAGCAGTACTTC

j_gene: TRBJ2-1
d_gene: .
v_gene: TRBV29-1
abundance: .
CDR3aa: CSAPRGRQRGDEQFF
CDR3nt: TGCAGCGCCCCGAGGGGGAGACAGCGAGGCGATGAGCAGTTCTTC

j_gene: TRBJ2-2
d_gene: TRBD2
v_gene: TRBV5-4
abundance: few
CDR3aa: CASSSGLALSTGELFF
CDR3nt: TGTGCCAGCAGCTCGGGACTAGCGTTAAGCACCGGGGAGCTGTTTTTT

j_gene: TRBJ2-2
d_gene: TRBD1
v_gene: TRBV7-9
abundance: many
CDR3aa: CASSSTGAGELFF
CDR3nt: TGTGCCAGCAGCTCCACAGGGGCCGGGGAGCTGTTTTTT

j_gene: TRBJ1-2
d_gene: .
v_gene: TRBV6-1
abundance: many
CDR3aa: CASSEYGDEGYTF
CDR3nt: TGTGCCAGCAGTGAATACGGGGATGAGGGCTACACCTTC

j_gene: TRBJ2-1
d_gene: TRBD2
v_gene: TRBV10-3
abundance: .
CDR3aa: CAISELAGGYKNEQFF
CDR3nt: TGTGCCATCAGTGAGTTAGCGGGGGGTTATAAGAATGAGCAGTTCTTC

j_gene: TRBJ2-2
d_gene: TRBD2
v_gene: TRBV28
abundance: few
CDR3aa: CASSRLAETPGGGELFF
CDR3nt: TGTGCCAGCAGCAGACTAGCGGAAACCCCGGGGGGCGGGGAGCTGTTTTTT

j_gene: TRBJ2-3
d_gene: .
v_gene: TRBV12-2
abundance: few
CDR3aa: CASRLASRGGYTDTQYF
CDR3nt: TGTGCAAGTCGCTTAGCGAGTCGGGGGGGATACACAGATACGCAGTATTTT

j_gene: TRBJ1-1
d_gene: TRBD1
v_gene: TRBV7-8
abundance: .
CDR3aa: CASSLRQGLEAFF
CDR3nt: TGTGCCAGCAGCCTCCGACAGGGTCTTGAAGCTTTCTTT

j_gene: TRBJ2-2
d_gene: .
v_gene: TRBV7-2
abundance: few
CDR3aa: CASSPPMGPGELFF
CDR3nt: TGTGCCAGCAGCCCCCCGATGGGGCCCGGGGAGCTGTTTTTT